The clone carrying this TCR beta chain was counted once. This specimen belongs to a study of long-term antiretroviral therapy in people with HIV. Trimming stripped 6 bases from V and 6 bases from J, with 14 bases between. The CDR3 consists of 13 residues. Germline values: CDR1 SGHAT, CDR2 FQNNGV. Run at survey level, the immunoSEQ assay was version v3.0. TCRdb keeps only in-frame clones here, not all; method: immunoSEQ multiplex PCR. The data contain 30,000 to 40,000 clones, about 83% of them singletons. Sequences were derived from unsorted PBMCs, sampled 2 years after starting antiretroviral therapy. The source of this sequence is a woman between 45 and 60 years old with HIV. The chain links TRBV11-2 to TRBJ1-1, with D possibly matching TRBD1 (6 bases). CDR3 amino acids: CASSPGQSAEAFF. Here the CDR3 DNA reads TGTGCCAGCAGTCCCGGACAGTCGGCTGAAGCTTTCTTT.